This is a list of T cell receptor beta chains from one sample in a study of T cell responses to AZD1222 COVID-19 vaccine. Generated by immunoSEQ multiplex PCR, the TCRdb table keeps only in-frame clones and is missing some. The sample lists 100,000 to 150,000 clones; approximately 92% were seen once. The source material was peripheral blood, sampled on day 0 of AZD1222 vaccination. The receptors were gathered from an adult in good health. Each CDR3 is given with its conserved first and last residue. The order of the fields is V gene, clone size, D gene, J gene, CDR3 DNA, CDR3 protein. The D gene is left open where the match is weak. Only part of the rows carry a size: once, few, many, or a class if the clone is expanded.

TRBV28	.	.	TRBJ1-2	TGTGCCAGCAGTTTAGGTCCGGCAGATAGGGGCTACACCTTC	CASSLGPADRGYTF
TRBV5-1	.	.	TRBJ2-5	TGCGCCAGCAGCTTGACCACAGAAGAGACCCAGTACTTC	CASSLTTEETQYF
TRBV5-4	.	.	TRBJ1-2	TGTGCCAGCAGCTTGGCGTCAGACTATGGCTACACCTTC	CASSLASDYGYTF
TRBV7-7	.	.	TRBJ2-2	TGTGCCAGCAGCTTAGAATTTCAGGGGACCGGGGAGCTGTTTTTT	CASSLEFQGTGELFF
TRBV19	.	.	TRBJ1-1	TGTGCCAGTAGTATCGCCATGCGCACTGAAGCTTTCTTT	CASSIAMRTEAFF
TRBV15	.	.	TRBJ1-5	TGTGCCACCAGCAGAGATCACGGGGATACTAGCAATCAGCCCCAGCATTTT	CATSRDHGDTSNQPQHF
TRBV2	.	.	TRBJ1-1	TGTGCCAGCGGCCGACAGTTGAACACTGAAGCTTTCTTT	CASGRQLNTEAFF
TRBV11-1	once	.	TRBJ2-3	TGTGCCAGCAGCTTATCCTCAGCGGGAGATACGCAGTATTTT	CASSLSSAGDTQYF
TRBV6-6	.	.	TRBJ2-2	TGTGCCAGCAGGGCGAGGGGCGCCGGCACCGGGGAGCTGTTTTTT	CASRARGAGTGELFF
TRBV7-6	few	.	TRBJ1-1	TGTGCCAGCAGCCTCTCTGGGGGGTCGGGCACTGAAGCTTTCTTT	CASSLSGGSGTEAFF
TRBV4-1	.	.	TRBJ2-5	TGCGCCAGCAGCCAGGGACAACAAGAGACCCAGTACTTC	CASSQGQQETQYF
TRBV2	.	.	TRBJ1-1	TGTGCCAGCGCGAGGGGGGCAGACACTGAAGCTTTCTTT	CASARGADTEAFF
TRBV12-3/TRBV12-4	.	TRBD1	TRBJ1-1	TGTGCCAGCAGTTTCCGACAGGGTATGACTTTCTTT	CASSFRQGMTFF
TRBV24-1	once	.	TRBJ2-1	TGTGCCACCAGTGGTGGAGGGTCCTACAATGAGCAGTTCTTC	CATSGGGSYNEQFF
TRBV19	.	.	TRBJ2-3	TGTGCCAGTAGTATAGGGGACCGAAGCACAGATACGCAGTATTTT	CASSIGDRSTDTQYF
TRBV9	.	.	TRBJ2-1	TGTGCCAGCAGCGTAGCTCCGGGAGCCCAAACCTACAATGAGCAGTTCTTC	CASSVAPGAQTYNEQFF
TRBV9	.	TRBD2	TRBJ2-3	TGTGCCAGCAGCGCAGGAAGACTAGCTCAATGGACAGATACGCAGTATTTT	CASSAGRLAQWTDTQYF
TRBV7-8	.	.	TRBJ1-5	TGTGCCAGCACGGACGGGAATCAGCCCCAGCATTTT	CASTDGNQPQHF
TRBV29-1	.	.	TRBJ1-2	TGCAGCGCTGGGGGGCAGGCTAACTATGGCTACACCTTC	CSAGGQANYGYTF
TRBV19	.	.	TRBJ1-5	TGTGCCACCGGGACATTTACTAAAAATCAGCCCCAGCATTTT	CATGTFTKNQPQHF
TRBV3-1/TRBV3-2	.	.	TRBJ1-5	TGTGCCAGCAGCCAAGATCGACGGGCCAATCAGCCCCAGCATTTT	CASSQDRRANQPQHF
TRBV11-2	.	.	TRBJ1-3	TGTGCCAGCAGCTTAGCGGGAGGACAGCTAAACACCATATATTTT	CASSLAGGQLNTIYF
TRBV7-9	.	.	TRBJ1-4	TGTGCCAGCAGCCCTCATACAGGGATTGAGGATGAAAAACTGTTTTTT	CASSPHTGIEDEKLFF
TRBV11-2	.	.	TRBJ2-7	TGTGCCAGCAGCTTAGACCCATACGAGCAGTACTTC	CASSLDPYEQYF
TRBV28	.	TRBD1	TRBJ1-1	TGTGCCAGCAGTTTACATCCTGGGACAGGGGTCGGTGAAGCTTTCTTT	CASSLHPGTGVGEAFF
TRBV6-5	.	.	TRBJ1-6	TGTGCCAGCAGTTACTCTAACCGAGGATCTGATTCACCCCTCCACTTT	CASSYSNRGSDSPLHF
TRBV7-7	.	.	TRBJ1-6	TGTGCTAGCAGCGCGGACAGAAATTCACCCCTCCACTTT	CASSADRNSPLHF
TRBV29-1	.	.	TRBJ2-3	TGCAGCTCGGACGCTGGGAACACAGATACGCAGTATTTT	CSSDAGNTDTQYF
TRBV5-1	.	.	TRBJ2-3	TGCGCCAGCAGCTTGGGGGACACCACAGATACGCAGTATTTT	CASSLGDTTDTQYF